The rows below give T cell receptor beta chains drawn from one sample of a study of early T cells in non-severe SARS-CoV-2 infection. In TCRdb, the 5' RACE reads were re-called with MiXCR into one record per CDR3 protein. The profile shows 80,000 to 95,000 distinct CDR3 sequences, about 15% of them singletons. The sequenced material came from whole blood. Receptor source: an adult who was a healthcare worker with PCR-confirmed SARS-CoV-2 infection or an uninfected control (not recorded which). CDR3s include the opening cysteine and the closing phenylalanine or tryptophan. Fields, in order: J gene, D gene, V gene, clone size, CDR3 protein, CDR3 DNA. A D gene is named only where the DNA matches it firmly. Part of the rows lack a size; the others show once, few, many or a class for expanded clones.

j_call: TRBJ1-1
d_call: NA
v_call: TRBV7-9
clone_size: few
cdr3_aa: CASGITGKNTEAFF
cdr3_nt: TGTGCCAGCGGAATCACAGGAAAGAACACTGAAGCTTTCTTT

j_call: TRBJ1-2
d_call: NA
v_call: TRBV29-1
clone_size: few
cdr3_aa: CSVEDNRRWEDYGYTF
cdr3_nt: TGCAGCGTTGAAGATAACAGACGGTGGGAAGACTATGGCTACACCTTC

j_call: TRBJ2-5
d_call: NA
v_call: TRBV27
clone_size: NA
cdr3_aa: CASSQTGAEQETQYF
cdr3_nt: TGTGCCAGCAGCCAGACGGGGGCGGAGCAAGAGACCCAGTACTTC

j_call: TRBJ1-5
d_call: NA
v_call: TRBV27
clone_size: many
cdr3_aa: CASSLEGGNQPQHF
cdr3_nt: TGTGCCAGCAGTTTAGAGGGTGGCAATCAGCCCCAGCATTTT

j_call: TRBJ2-5
d_call: TRBD2
v_call: TRBV7-2
clone_size: few
cdr3_aa: CASSNLAGASETQYF
cdr3_nt: TGTGCCAGCAGCAACCTAGCGGGGGCCTCGGAGACCCAGTACTTC

j_call: TRBJ1-6
d_call: NA
v_call: TRBV12-3/TRBV12-4
clone_size: NA
cdr3_aa: CASRDNKGGSSPLHF
cdr3_nt: TGTGCCAGCAGAGATAACAAGGGAGGATCCTCACCCCTCCACTTT

j_call: TRBJ1-6
d_call: TRBD1
v_call: TRBV7-9
clone_size: many
cdr3_aa: CASSSGDRNFGSSPLHF
cdr3_nt: TGTGCCAGCAGCTCCGGGGACAGAAACTTCGGTAGTTCACCCCTCCACTTT

j_call: TRBJ1-4
d_call: NA
v_call: TRBV11-2
clone_size: few
cdr3_aa: CASSQGGQNEKLFF
cdr3_nt: TGTGCCAGCAGCCAAGGAGGACAGAATGAAAAACTGTTTTTT

j_call: TRBJ2-5
d_call: TRBD2
v_call: TRBV9
clone_size: few
cdr3_aa: CASSGSGGAWVRETQYF
cdr3_nt: TGTGCCAGCAGCGGCAGCGGGGGGGCCTGGGTTAGGGAGACCCAGTACTTC

j_call: TRBJ2-2
d_call: NA
v_call: TRBV29-1
clone_size: many
cdr3_aa: CSVRLAGELFF
cdr3_nt: TGCAGCGTGAGGTTGGCCGGGGAGCTGTTTTTT

j_call: TRBJ2-1
d_call: TRBD2
v_call: TRBV18
clone_size: NA
cdr3_aa: CASSPQAGSNEQFF
cdr3_nt: TGTGCCAGCTCGCCCCAAGCGGGGTCCAATGAGCAGTTCTTC

j_call: TRBJ2-5
d_call: NA
v_call: TRBV29-1
clone_size: many
cdr3_aa: CSVEWGAQETQYF
cdr3_nt: TGCAGCGTTGAATGGGGGGCCCAAGAGACCCAGTACTTC

j_call: TRBJ2-5
d_call: NA
v_call: TRBV6-6
clone_size: NA
cdr3_aa: CASSRRATQGETQYF
cdr3_nt: TGTGCCAGCAGTAGAAGGGCCACCCAAGGAGAGACCCAGTACTTC

j_call: TRBJ2-5
d_call: NA
v_call: TRBV6-6
clone_size: NA
cdr3_aa: CASSPRRQITFQETQYF
cdr3_nt: TGTGCCAGCAGCCCGAGGCGTCAGATCACTTTCCAAGAGACCCAGTACTTC

j_call: TRBJ1-2
d_call: TRBD1
v_call: TRBV9
clone_size: many
cdr3_aa: CASSPGQRSRESYGYTF
cdr3_nt: TGTGCCAGCAGCCCGGGACAGAGGTCCCGGGAGTCCTATGGCTACACCTTC

j_call: TRBJ1-1
d_call: NA
v_call: TRBV20-1
clone_size: many
cdr3_aa: CSARIGGAGTEAFF
cdr3_nt: TGCAGTGCTAGGATTGGGGGGGCGGGCACTGAAGCTTTCTTT

j_call: TRBJ1-4
d_call: NA
v_call: TRBV3-1
clone_size: NA
cdr3_aa: CASSAQNGEKLFF
cdr3_nt: TGTGCCAGCAGCGCTCAGAACGGTGAAAAACTGTTTTTT

j_call: TRBJ2-1
d_call: TRBD2
v_call: TRBV29-1
clone_size: many
cdr3_aa: CSAVGLANDEQFF
cdr3_nt: TGCAGCGCCGTGGGACTAGCAAACGATGAGCAGTTCTTC

j_call: TRBJ2-2
d_call: TRBD1
v_call: TRBV5-1
clone_size: few
cdr3_aa: CASSIRQGNTGELFF
cdr3_nt: TGCGCCAGCAGCATAAGACAGGGTAACACCGGGGAGCTGTTTTTT

j_call: TRBJ2-1
d_call: TRBD2
v_call: TRBV20-1
clone_size: few
cdr3_aa: CSARETSGGNEQFF
cdr3_nt: TGCAGTGCTAGAGAAACTAGCGGGGGCAATGAGCAGTTCTTC

j_call: TRBJ2-1
d_call: NA
v_call: TRBV10-2
clone_size: many
cdr3_aa: CASSEPVSYNEQFF
cdr3_nt: TGCGCCAGCAGTGAGCCCGTCTCCTACAATGAGCAGTTCTTC

j_call: TRBJ2-5
d_call: NA
v_call: TRBV7-2
clone_size: few
cdr3_aa: CASSLGARPETQYF
cdr3_nt: TGTGCCAGCAGCTTAGGAGCCCGCCCAGAGACCCAGTACTTC

j_call: TRBJ2-3
d_call: NA
v_call: TRBV20-1
clone_size: many
cdr3_aa: CSARDPRGGLTDTQYF
cdr3_nt: TGCAGTGCTAGAGATCCGAGGGGGGGCCTCACAGATACGCAGTATTTT

j_call: TRBJ2-5
d_call: NA
v_call: TRBV19
clone_size: few
cdr3_aa: CASSIREDQETQYF
cdr3_nt: TGTGCCAGTAGTATACGGGAAGATCAAGAGACCCAGTACTTC

j_call: TRBJ2-3
d_call: NA
v_call: TRBV25-1
clone_size: many
cdr3_aa: CASNRVTDTQYF
cdr3_nt: TGTGCCAGCAACAGGGTCACAGATACGCAGTATTTT

j_call: TRBJ2-1
d_call: TRBD1
v_call: TRBV7-8
clone_size: NA
cdr3_aa: CASRTGTGGYNEQFF
cdr3_nt: TGTGCCAGCAGGACCGGGACAGGGGGTTACAATGAGCAGTTCTTC

j_call: TRBJ2-3
d_call: TRBD2
v_call: TRBV29-1
clone_size: NA
cdr3_aa: CSGKTSGGLDTQYF
cdr3_nt: TGCAGCGGAAAGACTAGCGGGGGGCTAGATACGCAGTATTTT

j_call: TRBJ1-2
d_call: TRBD1
v_call: TRBV12-5
clone_size: NA
cdr3_aa: CASGLRVSGQASYGYTF
cdr3_nt: TGTGCTAGTGGTTTAAGAGTCTCGGGACAGGCTTCCTATGGCTACACCTTC

j_call: TRBJ2-4
d_call: NA
v_call: TRBV7-9
clone_size: NA
cdr3_aa: CASSLAVAKNIQYF
cdr3_nt: TGTGCCAGCAGCTTGGCAGTTGCCAAAAACATTCAGTACTTC

j_call: TRBJ1-1
d_call: NA
v_call: TRBV7-2
clone_size: many
cdr3_aa: CASSSQGRTEAFF
cdr3_nt: TGTGCCAGCAGCTCTCAGGGTAGGACTGAAGCTTTCTTT

j_call: TRBJ2-5
d_call: NA
v_call: TRBV3-1
clone_size: few
cdr3_aa: CASSQVYEETQYF
cdr3_nt: TGTGCCAGCAGCCAAGTTTATGAAGAGACCCAGTACTTC

j_call: TRBJ1-4
d_call: NA
v_call: TRBV2
clone_size: few
cdr3_aa: CASSEARGIGEKLFF
cdr3_nt: TGTGCCAGCAGTGAGGCGCGGGGGATCGGTGAAAAACTGTTTTTT

j_call: TRBJ1-4
d_call: NA
v_call: TRBV5-4
clone_size: few
cdr3_aa: CASSHSRQKKYTNNEKLFF
cdr3_nt: TGTGCCAGCAGCCATTCCAGGCAAAAAAAATACACTAATAATGAAAAACTGTTTTTT

j_call: TRBJ1-4
d_call: NA
v_call: TRBV11-2
clone_size: few
cdr3_aa: CASSSRDSEKLFF
cdr3_nt: TGTGCCAGCAGCTCCCGGGACTCCGAAAAACTGTTTTTT

j_call: TRBJ1-1
d_call: NA
v_call: TRBV5-8
clone_size: many
cdr3_aa: CASSSYLGTEAFF
cdr3_nt: TGTGCCAGCAGCTCGTATCTGGGCACTGAAGCTTTCTTT

j_call: TRBJ1-2
d_call: TRBD1
v_call: TRBV6-1
clone_size: many
cdr3_aa: CASSEGTGSRGYTF
cdr3_nt: TGTGCCAGCAGTGAAGGGACAGGGTCTAGAGGCTACACCTTC

j_call: TRBJ2-5
d_call: NA
v_call: TRBV12-3/TRBV12-4
clone_size: NA
cdr3_aa: CASTPSRYQETQYF
cdr3_nt: TGTGCCAGCACCCCGTCTCGGTACCAAGAGACCCAGTACTTC

j_call: TRBJ2-3
d_call: NA
v_call: TRBV5-4
clone_size: few
cdr3_aa: CASSLGIATPSTDTQYF
cdr3_nt: TGTGCCAGCAGCTTGGGTATAGCGACTCCAAGCACAGATACGCAGTATTTT

j_call: TRBJ1-4
d_call: NA
v_call: TRBV24-1
clone_size: few
cdr3_aa: CATSDSGATNEKLFF
cdr3_nt: TGTGCCACCAGTGATTCCGGCGCAACTAATGAAAAACTGTTTTTT

j_call: TRBJ1-1
d_call: NA
v_call: TRBV29-1
clone_size: NA
cdr3_aa: CSVVAAAEAFF
cdr3_nt: TGCAGCGTTGTTGCGGCGGCCGAAGCTTTCTTT

j_call: TRBJ1-2
d_call: NA
v_call: TRBV29-1
clone_size: NA
cdr3_aa: CSVRQDYGYTF
cdr3_nt: TGCAGCGTCCGACAGGACTATGGCTACACCTTC

j_call: TRBJ2-5
d_call: NA
v_call: TRBV20-1
clone_size: NA
cdr3_aa: CSAKQGGWYQETQYF
cdr3_nt: TGCAGTGCCAAACAGGGAGGGTGGTACCAAGAGACCCAGTACTTC

j_call: TRBJ2-3
d_call: TRBD2
v_call: TRBV7-6
clone_size: many
cdr3_aa: CASSSPLAGGLKDTQYF
cdr3_nt: TGTGCCAGCAGCTCCCCACTAGCGGGGGGGCTTAAAGATACGCAGTATTTT

j_call: TRBJ1-2
d_call: NA
v_call: TRBV6-4
clone_size: NA
cdr3_aa: CASSDSQSWDGYTF
cdr3_nt: TGTGCCAGCAGTGACTCGCAGTCATGGGACGGCTACACCTTC

j_call: TRBJ1-2
d_call: NA
v_call: TRBV27
clone_size: NA
cdr3_aa: CASSWAADYGYTF
cdr3_nt: TGTGCCAGCAGTTGGGCAGCGGACTATGGCTACACCTTC

j_call: TRBJ2-2
d_call: TRBD1
v_call: TRBV7-8
clone_size: NA
cdr3_aa: CASSSRQGAVGELFF
cdr3_nt: TGTGCCAGCAGCTCTCGACAGGGGGCGGTCGGGGAGCTGTTTTTT

j_call: TRBJ2-3
d_call: TRBD2
v_call: TRBV7-2
clone_size: NA
cdr3_aa: CASSPTSGTDTQYF
cdr3_nt: TGTGCCAGCAGCCCGACTAGCGGCACAGATACGCAGTATTTT

j_call: TRBJ1-1
d_call: NA
v_call: TRBV7-3
clone_size: many
cdr3_aa: CASSLILGAFF
cdr3_nt: TGTGCCAGCAGCTTAATACTCGGGGCTTTCTTT

j_call: TRBJ2-3
d_call: NA
v_call: TRBV5-1
clone_size: few
cdr3_aa: CASSLASGLDTQYF
cdr3_nt: TGCGCCAGCAGCTTGGCTTCTGGGTTGGATACGCAGTATTTT

j_call: TRBJ2-4
d_call: NA
v_call: TRBV4-2
clone_size: few
cdr3_aa: CASSPEPLGGGVSKNIQYF
cdr3_nt: TGTGCCAGCAGCCCCGAGCCCCTGGGCGGGGGCGTGTCCAAAAACATTCAGTACTTC

j_call: TRBJ2-4
d_call: TRBD1
v_call: TRBV13
clone_size: NA
cdr3_aa: CASNFRQGVGKNIQYF
cdr3_nt: TGTGCCAGCAACTTTCGGCAGGGGGTTGGCAAAAACATTCAGTACTTC